The 10 T cell receptor beta chains given below trace back to one sample, sequenced in a study of glioma-infiltrating T cells. Using RNA template, CDR3s of TCR alpha and beta were amplified with iRepertoire arm-PCR. TCRdb recomputed calls from the multiplex PCR reads with MiXCR, one row per CDR3 protein. The profile shows about 410,000 distinct CDR3 sequences, around 45% of them singletons. What was sequenced was glioma tissue, nonneoplastic brain tissue, or PBMCs (not recorded which). The receptors were gathered from a human donor with low-grade glioma or glioblastoma, undergoing nonglioma brain surgery, or in good health (not recorded which).

Of note for this clonotype: Its ends do not fully match the called genes, so a read error is possible. V gene TRBV7-2 combines with J gene TRBJ2-7, with 13 bases aligning to TRBD2. Looked up from germline, CDR1 is SGHTA and CDR2 is FQGNSA. This CDR3 is built from 15 residues. The CDR3 DNA reads as TGTGCCAGAAGCTTAGTGGGACTAGCGGGGTACGAGCAGTACTTC. It specifies CARSLVGLAGYEQYF.

The V call is TRBV20-1, the J call TRBJ2-3; D is possibly TRBD2 (5 bases). The CDR3 totals 17 residues. Trimming removed 0 bases from V and 4 bases from J, with 20 bases in between. Germline assignment: CDR1 DFQATT and CDR2 SNEGSKA (reference sequence). The CDR3 reads CSARDGLTNYGSDTQYF. The CDR3, as DNA: TGCAGTGCTAGAGATGGACTGACCAACTACGGTTCAGATACGCAGTATTTT.

This clonotype appeared a few times. V gene TRBV7-9 combines with J gene TRBJ1-4; perhaps TRBD1 as D (6 bases). CDR1 SEHNR and CDR2 FQNEAQ come from the germline V gene (reference sequence). The CDR3 sequence is 11 residues long. V gave up 5 bases and J gave up 12 bases, with 10 bases separating them. In DNA form, the CDR3 reads TGTGCCAGCAGCGGCAGGGGTGAACTGTTTTTT. Translating gives CASSGRGELFF.

This clonotype was observed a single time. Lacking the conserved final phenylalanine or tryptophan, this CDR3 likely reflects a read error. The chain joins TRBV4-1 to TRBJ2-1, with D uncertain. Germline values: CDR1 MGHRA, CDR2 YSYEKL. The V end was cut by 5 bases, the J end by 8 bases, with 7 bases between. The CDR3 is 11 residues long. The CDR3 DNA reads TGCGCCAGCAGCTACCGGGATGAGCAGTTCTCC. Encoded protein: CASSYRDEQFS.

The sample holds a few counts of this clonotype. The chain carries TRBV11-2 and TRBJ2-3, with D perhaps given as TRBD1 or TRBD2 (5 bases each). The CDR3 runs to 15 residues. The germline V gene encodes CDR1 SGHAT and CDR2 FQNNGV. Between the trimmed V and J ends, which lost 2 bases and 0 bases, there was a span of 9 bases. The CDR3 DNA follows: TGTGCCAGCAGCTTATCGGGACCTAGCACAGATACGCAGTATTTT. Protein sequence: CASSLSGPSTDTQYF.

On this clonotype: A much larger clone differs from this one at a single base, so this may be a read error. V usage is TRBV6-5 and J usage is TRBJ2-1; 11 nucleotides agree with TRBD2. From germline, CDR1 is MNHEY and CDR2 SVGAGI. The CDR3 has 17 amino acids. The junction had 14 bases not matched to a gene; V was cut back by 11 bases and J by 2 bases. The CDR3 reads CAGTARLAGHAYNEQFF. The DNA for the CDR3 is TGTGCCGGCACCGCACGACTAGCGGGACATGCCTACAATGAGCAGTTCTTC.

V and J are TRBV7-9 and TRBJ2-3; D gene ambiguous. This CDR3 has 14 amino acids. The germline V and J ends were trimmed by 5 bases and 6 bases, with 15 bases remaining between them. Germline-derived CDR1 and CDR2 are SEHNR and FQNEAQ (reference sequence). CDR3: CASSPMVGWDTQYF. The CDR3 nucleotides are TGTGCCAGCAGCCCCATGGTCGGGTGGGATACGCAGTATTTT.

In its sample, this clonotype was seen a few times. V and J are TRBV19 and TRBJ2-1, with 11 bases aligning to TRBD2. Germline V gene data show CDR1 as LNHDA and CDR2 as SQIVND (reference sequence). The V and J ends lost 3 bases and 10 bases, in that order; junction bases with no gene match: 8. This CDR3 spans 15 amino acids. The CDR3 nucleotides are TGTGCCAGTAGTATCGTAGCGGGAGGGCCGGGGGAGCAGTTCTTC. Protein sequence: CASSIVAGGPGEQFF.

This clonotype was found a few times. V and J are TRBV6-4 and TRBJ2-3, with a weak D call TRBD2 (6 bases). V was pared by 0 bases and J by 2 bases, with 9 bases between. This CDR3 is 15 amino acids long. Germline CDR1 is MRHNA and CDR2 is SNTAGT. The CDR3 is CASSDSSGITDTQYF. DNA of the CDR3: TGTGCCAGCAGTGACTCTAGCGGAATCACAGATACGCAGTATTTT.

There are a few counts of this clonotype. J is TRBJ2-5 and V is TRBV24-1, with D possibly TRBD1 on 5 matching bases. Trimming cost V 6 bases and J 5 bases, with 15 bases left between them. Germline values: CDR1 KGHDR, CDR2 SFDVKD. The CDR3 totals 14 residues. CDR3 nucleotide sequence: TGTGCCACCAGTTGGGGTGGGGCACTTGAGACCCAGTACTTC. It encodes CATSWGGALETQYF.